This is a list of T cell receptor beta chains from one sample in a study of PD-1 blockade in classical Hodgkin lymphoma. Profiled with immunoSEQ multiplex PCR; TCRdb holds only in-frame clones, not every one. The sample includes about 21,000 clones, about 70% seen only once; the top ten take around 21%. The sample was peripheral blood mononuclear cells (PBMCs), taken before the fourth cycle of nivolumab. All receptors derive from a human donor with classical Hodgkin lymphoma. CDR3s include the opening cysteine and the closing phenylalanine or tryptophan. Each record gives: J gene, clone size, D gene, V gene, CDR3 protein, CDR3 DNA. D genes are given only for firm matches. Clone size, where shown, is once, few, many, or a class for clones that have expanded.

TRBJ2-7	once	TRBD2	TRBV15	CATTKTSGSLEQYF	TGTGCCACCACCAAGACTAGCGGGAGTCTCGAGCAGTACTTC
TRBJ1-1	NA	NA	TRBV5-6	CASSPDGVHWDEAFF	TGTGCCAGCAGCCCCGACGGGGTTCACTGGGACGAAGCTTTCTTT
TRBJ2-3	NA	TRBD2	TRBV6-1	CAILGLAADTQYF	TGTGCCATATTGGGGCTAGCGGCAGATACGCAGTATTTT
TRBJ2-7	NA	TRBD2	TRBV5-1	CASSLDGTSYREQYF	TGCGCCAGCAGCTTGGATGGGACTAGTTATCGCGAGCAGTACTTC
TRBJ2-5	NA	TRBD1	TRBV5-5	CASSRGQGQETQYF	TGTGCCAGCAGCCGAGGACAGGGGCAAGAGACCCAGTACTTC
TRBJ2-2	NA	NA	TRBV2	CASSEALGTPDSNTGELFF	TGTGCCAGCAGTGAAGCCCTCGGGACTCCGGATTCGAACACCGGGGAGCTGTTTTTT
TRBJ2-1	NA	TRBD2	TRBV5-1	CASSPPAGLAGRHNEQFF	TGCGCCAGCAGCCCACCCGCGGGGCTAGCGGGCAGACACAATGAGCAGTTCTTC
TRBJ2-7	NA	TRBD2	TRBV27	CASSFLPSSGRPYEQYF	TGTGCCAGCAGTTTTCTCCCTTCTAGCGGGAGGCCCTACGAGCAGTACTTC
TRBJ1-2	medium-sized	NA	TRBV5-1	CASTNRFLRDGYTF	TGCGCCAGCACTAACAGGTTCCTGAGGGATGGCTACACCTTC
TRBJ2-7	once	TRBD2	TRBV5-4	CASSFKLAGISYEQYF	TGTGCCAGCAGCTTCAAACTAGCGGGGATCTCCTACGAGCAGTACTTC
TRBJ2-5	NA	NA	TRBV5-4	CASTPPIGETQYF	TGTGCCAGCACACCCCCAATCGGAGAGACCCAGTACTTC
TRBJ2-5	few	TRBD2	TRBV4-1	CASSNRLAGGMETQYF	TGCGCCAGCAGCAACCGACTAGCGGGAGGGATGGAGACCCAGTACTTC
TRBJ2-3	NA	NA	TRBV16	CASSQSITLAGRTQYF	TGTGCCAGCAGCCAATCCATCACCCTCGCGGGACGTACGCAGTATTTT
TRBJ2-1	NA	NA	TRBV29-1	CSVEDPGDQQFF	TGCAGCGTTGAAGATCCGGGGGACCAGCAGTTCTTC
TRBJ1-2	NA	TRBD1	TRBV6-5	CASSYLTGAYGYTF	TGTGCCAGCAGTTACTTGACAGGGGCCTATGGCTACACCTTC
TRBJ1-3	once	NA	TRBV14	CASSQASDSSGNTIYF	TGTGCCAGCAGCCAAGCTTCCGACAGCTCTGGAAACACCATATATTTT
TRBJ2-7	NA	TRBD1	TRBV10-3	CAISDPTTTGIRPYEQYF	TGTGCCATCAGTGACCCTACAACGACAGGGATACGGCCTTACGAGCAGTACTTC
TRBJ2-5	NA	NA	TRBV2	CASSVLRETQYF	TGTGCCAGCAGTGTGCTTCGAGAAACCCAGTACTTC
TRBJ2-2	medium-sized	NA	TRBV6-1	CASYTGELFF	TGTGCCAGTTATACCGGGGAGCTGTTTTTT
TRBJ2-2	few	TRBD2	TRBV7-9	CASSLAGGPTGELFF	TGTGCCAGCAGCTTGGCGGGAGGGCCCACCGGGGAGCTGTTTTTT
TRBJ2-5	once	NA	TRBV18	CASSSRTGGGETQYF	TGTGCCAGCTCATCGAGGACAGGAGGGGGAGAGACCCAGTACTTC
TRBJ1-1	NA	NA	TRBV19	CASSINLGREAFF	TGTGCCAGTAGTATAAATTTGGGCAGGGAAGCTTTCTTT